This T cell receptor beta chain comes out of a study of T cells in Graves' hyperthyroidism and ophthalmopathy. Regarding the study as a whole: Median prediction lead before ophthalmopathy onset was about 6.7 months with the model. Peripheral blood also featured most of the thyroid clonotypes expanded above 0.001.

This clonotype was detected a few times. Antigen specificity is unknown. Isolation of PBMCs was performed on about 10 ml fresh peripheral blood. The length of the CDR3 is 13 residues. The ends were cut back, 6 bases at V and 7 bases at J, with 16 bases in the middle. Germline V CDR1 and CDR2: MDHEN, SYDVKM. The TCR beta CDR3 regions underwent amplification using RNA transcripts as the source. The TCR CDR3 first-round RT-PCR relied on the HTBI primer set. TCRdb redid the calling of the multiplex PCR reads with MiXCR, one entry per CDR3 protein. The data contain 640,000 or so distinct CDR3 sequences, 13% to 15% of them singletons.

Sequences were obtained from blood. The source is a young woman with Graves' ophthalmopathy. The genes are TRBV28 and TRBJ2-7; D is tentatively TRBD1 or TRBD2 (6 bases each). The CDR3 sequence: CASSPRGQREQYF. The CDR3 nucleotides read TGTGCCAGCAGCCCTCGGGGGCAGAGGGAGCAGTACTTC. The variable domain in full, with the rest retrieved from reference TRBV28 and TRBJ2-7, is DVKVTQSSRYLVKRTGEKVFLECVQDMDHENMFWYRQDPGLGLRLIYFSYDVKMKEKGDIPEGYSVSREKKERFSLILESASTNQTSMYLCASSPRGQREQYFGPGTRLTVT.